A single sample gave rise to the 14 T cell receptor beta chains below, sequenced in a study of regulatory T cells in long-lasting Graves disease. Time point of the sample: persistent/refractory GD, antithyroid drugs over 5 years with positive TRAb. Construction of the TCR library relied on RNA isolated from PBMCs. Arm-PCR with iRepertoire HTBI primers amplified the CDR3 regions for these TCR beta libraries. TCRdb processed the multiplex PCR reads anew with MiXCR; each CDR3 protein has one entry. The sample includes 400,000 to 500,000 distinct CDR3 sequences, about 20% of them seen just once. The sample in question was peripheral blood mononuclear cells (PBMCs), obtained when the disease was refractory, from a patient treated with antithyroid drugs. These receptor sequences come from a female donor with Graves disease.

The chain joins TRBV6-2 or TRBV6-3 to TRBJ1-6; perhaps TRBD1 as D (5 bases). This CDR3 is 16 amino acids long. Trimming cost V 1 base and J 7 bases, with 14 bases left between them. Germline V gene data show CDR1 as MNHEY and CDR2 as SVGEGT. The CDR3 DNA follows: TGTGCCAGCAGTTACTTGGGGGGGGTCGGGAATTCACCCCTCCACTTT. Translating it yields CASSYLGGVGNSPLHF.

This clonotype was recorded once. This chain joins TRBV30 and TRBJ2-7; 8 nucleotides match TRBD1. The J segment lost 5 bases and the V segment lost 0 bases, leaving 9 bases of the junction unmatched. Per the germline V gene, CDR1 is GTSNPN and CDR2 is SVGIG (reference sequence). The CDR3 loop spans 15 amino acids. The CDR3 DNA reads as TGTGCCTGGAGTGTAGGCGCAGGGGGCGAAAACGAGCAGTACTTC. It encodes CAWSVGAGGENEQYF.

The chain links TRBV20-1 to TRBJ2-2; D is uncertain. Germline CDR1 is DFQATT and CDR2 is SNEGSKA (reference sequence). The CDR3 has 12 residues. V dropped 5 bases and J dropped 6 bases, with 10 bases sitting between them. This CDR3 is CSAPAEAGELFF. DNA for the CDR3: TGCAGTGCTCCCGCAGAGGCCGGGGAGCTGTTTTTT.

The chain carries TRBV20-1 and TRBJ2-7; maybe TRBD1 (5 bases). V was pared by 0 bases and J by 4 bases, with 25 bases between. The CDR3 spans 18 residues. Germline-derived CDR1 and CDR2 are DFQATT and SNEGSKA (reference sequence). DNA of the CDR3: TGCAGTGCTAGAGATGGATCAACAGGAAATTCTTTTTATTACGAGCAGTACTTC. Translating gives CSARDGSTGNSFYYEQYF.

CDR3 in DNA: TGTGCCAGCAGTGACGGGCCCGGAGAGACCCAGTACTTC. Its translation: CASSDGPGETQYF. This chain uses TRBV2 with TRBJ2-5; D not resolved. The germline V gene has CDR1 SNHLY and CDR2 FYNNEI. There are 13 residues in the CDR3. The germline V and J ends were trimmed by 3 bases and 4 bases, with 9 bases remaining between them. Supplemented by reference TRBV2 and TRBJ2-5, the full variable domain reads EPEVTQTPSHQVTQMGQEVILRCVPISNHLYFYWYRQILGQKVEFLVSFYNNEISEKSEIFDDQFSVERPDGSNFTLKIRSTKLEDSAMYFCASSDGPGETQYFGPGTRLLVL.

The chain couples TRBV19 to TRBJ2-5, with D perhaps TRBD1 or TRBD2 (6 bases each). Trimming cost V 6 bases and J 4 bases, with 15 bases left between them. The CDR3 totals 14 residues. In germline, CDR1 is LNHDA, CDR2 SQIVND (reference sequence). CDR3 sequence reads: CASRKKEGGETQYF. CDR3 DNA: TGTGCCAGTAGGAAGAAGGAGGGGGGAGAGACCCAGTACTTC.

CDR3 bases: TGTGCCAGCACCGAGGATAGCAATCAGCCCCAGCATTTT. It encodes CASTEDSNQPQHF. The J gene is TRBJ1-5, the V gene TRBV6-1; no definite D call. CDR1 is MNHNS and CDR2 is SASEGT in the germline V gene. Between the trimmed V and J ends, which lost 7 bases and 0 bases, there was a span of 7 bases. The CDR3 contains 13 residues.

V is TRBV12-3 or TRBV12-4 and J is TRBJ2-2, with D tentatively TRBD1 (5 bases). Trimming cost V 5 bases and J 8 bases, with 15 bases left between them. The CDR3 extends over 14 amino acids. In DNA, the CDR3 is TGTGCCAGCAGTCGGAAAGGGGATTCGGGGGAGCTGTTTTTT. Translation gives CASSRKGDSGELFF.

This clonotype has ten or more counts. This chain links TRBV7-9 with TRBJ1-1; 7 nucleotides line up with TRBD1. With 5 bases clipped from V and 3 bases from J, the junction kept 18 bases outside the gene matches. Germline CDR1 SEHNR, CDR2 FQNEAQ (reference sequence). CDR3 length: 18 amino acids. In DNA, the CDR3 is TGTGCCAGCAGCACGTACACCGGGACAGCTACCGGGGACACTGAAGCTTTCTTT. It codes for CASSTYTGTATGDTEAFF.

The chain uses TRBV6-1 and TRBJ2-4; the match to TRBD2 covers 9 bases. The CDR3 consists of 18 residues. Germline V gene data show CDR1 as MNHNS and CDR2 as SASEGT. The ends lost 7 bases at V and 2 bases at J; junction bases unmatched: 15. The CDR3 region is CASTSLWAGGPTKNIQYF. CDR3 DNA: TGTGCCAGCACCTCCCTCTGGGCGGGGGGGCCTACCAAAAACATTCAGTACTTC.

This clonotype was counted between two and nine times. V usage is TRBV6-1 and J usage is TRBJ1-4; D gene uncertain. Germline V gene sequence: CDR1 MNHNS, CDR2 SASEGT. V lost 1 base to trimming and J lost 8 bases, with 11 bases between them. The CDR3 runs to 14 residues. The CDR3 nucleotides read TGTGCCAGCAGTGAAGTTTCCGCCGGCGAAAAACTGTTTTTT. This translates into CASSEVSAGEKLFF.

This clonotype was recorded a few times. The rearrangement links TRBV28 to TRBJ2-1, with 11 bases matching TRBD2. Germline CDR1 MDHEN, CDR2 SYDVKM. CDR3 size: 16 residues. V dropped 3 bases and J dropped 2; count of bases not matched to a gene: 3. CDR3 sequence (DNA): TGTGCCAGCAGTTTGCAACTAGCGGGAGCCTACAATGAGCAGTTCTTC. It specifies CASSLQLAGAYNEQFF.

The gene calls are TRBV3-1 and TRBJ1-1; the D gene is possibly TRBD1 (6 bases). The V gene's germline CDR1 is LGHDT and CDR2 YNNKEL (reference sequence). The ends were cut back, 1 base at V and 10 bases at J, with 7 bases in the middle. The CDR3 extends over 11 amino acids. The CDR3 sequence is CASSQAGAAFF. The CDR3 region has the DNA TGTGCCAGCAGCCAAGCAGGGGCAGCTTTCTTT.

In this sample, this clonotype turned up many times. The junction departs from the called germline gene at one end, perhaps through a read error. This chain uses TRBV11-2 with TRBJ1-2; 8 bases fit TRBD1. This CDR3 spans 14 amino acids. Germline V gene lookup returns CDR1 SGHAT and CDR2 FQNNGV. CDR3 bases: TGTGCCAGCAGCCCCTCAGGACAGGGCACTGGCTACACTTTC. Translation: CASSPSGQGTGYTF.